Listed here is a single T cell receptor beta chain. The antigen is not known. PCR was performed using 60 Vbeta and 13 Jbeta primers. In the original analysis: Later reanalysis found approximately 80 million unique TCR beta chains, 10 million to 12 million of them shared. Libraries were prepared by immunoSEQ multiplex PCR; TCRdb keeps only in-frame clonotypes and omits some of them. The V and J calls and clone size are taken from that table; D and trimming were inferred from the DNA. The data hold about 190,000 clones, with 79% observed a single time. The data derive from a study of cytomegalovirus exposure and HLA in healthy donors. Study-wide results and limits: Associated with cytomegalovirus, according to the listing, were around 160 TCR beta chains.

The receptor was derived from a woman between 18 and 29 years old in good health and CMV-seronegative. The sequencing sample was made of PBMCs.

CDR3 coding DNA: TGTGCCAGCAGCGCGGCGGGGTATTACGAGCAGTACTTC. Protein product: CASSAAGYYEQYF. The chain joins TRBV7-2 to TRBJ2-5; tentatively, D is TRBD2 (6 bases). Near its end, the DNA agrees better with TRBJ2-7, so the J call may be wrong. This CDR3 is built from 13 residues. Germline CDR1 and CDR2: SGHTA and FQGNSA.